These 22 T cell receptor beta chains were sequenced from one sample in a study of cytomegalovirus exposure and HLA in healthy donors (dated by TCRdb to the late 2010s). Library creation used the immunoSEQ multiplex PCR assay. For the multiplex PCR, a mixture combining 60 forward primers for TCR Vbeta segments and 13 reverse primers for TCR Jbeta segments was used. In its TCRdb copy, this immuneACCESS table keeps in-frame sequences only and misses some clones. Where compared with another copy, unresolved V genes explain less than half of these, and the others have no known cause. This sample lists under 200,000 clones; around 72% were detected once. The ten largest clones represent about 7.7% of the sample. Sequenced sample: PBMCs. The receptors come from a woman in her forties in good health and CMV-seropositive.

The V and J genes are TRBV19 and TRBJ1-5; tentative D call: TRBD1 (6 bases). Trimming removed 3 bases from V and 9 bases from J, with 12 bases in between. Germline-derived CDR1 and CDR2 are LNHDA and SQIVND (reference sequence). There are 13 residues in the CDR3. The CDR3 here is CASSITGQPPQHF. DNA of the CDR3: TGTGCCAGTAGTATCACGGGACAACCGCCCCAGCATTTT.

The genes are TRBV5-6 and TRBJ1-5; D is unclear. The germline V gene encodes CDR1 SGHDT and CDR2 YYEEEE. The CDR3 covers 14 residues. The ends were cut back, 6 bases at V and 1 base at J, with 11 bases in the middle. The CDR3 bases are TGTGCCAGCAATCTGGGAGGCAGCAATCAGCCCCAGCATTTT. The encoded protein is CASNLGGSNQPQHF.

This clone was seen just once. The rearrangement uses TRBV19 and TRBJ2-7, with D possibly being TRBD1 (5 bases). The CDR3 sequence is 15 residues long. V was cut by 3 bases and J by 0 bases, with 12 bases left in between. The germline V gene encodes CDR1 LNHDA and CDR2 SQIVND (reference sequence). This CDR3 is CASSIPGASSYEQYF. CDR3 in DNA: TGTGCCAGTAGTATCCCTGGGGCAAGCTCCTACGAGCAGTACTTC.

The rearrangement links TRBV6-5 to TRBJ1-1, with 8 bases fitting TRBD1. Looked up from germline, CDR1 is MNHEY and CDR2 is SVGAGI. V dropped 0 bases and J dropped 1; count of bases not matched to a gene: 1. The CDR3 consists of 15 residues. CDR3 sequence: CASSYSGQGNTEAFF. CDR3 nucleotide sequence: TGTGCCAGCAGTTACTCCGGACAGGGGAACACTGAAGCTTTCTTT.

The rearrangement links TRBV28 to TRBJ2-5; TRBD2 matches 12 bases. Trimming cost V 5 bases and J 5 bases; bases outside gene matches: 21. Germline V gene data show CDR1 as MDHEN and CDR2 as SYDVKM. The CDR3 extends over 20 amino acids. This chain's CDR3 is CASSPGGWETSGGRGETQYF. The CDR3 DNA reads as TGTGCCAGCAGTCCAGGGGGCTGGGAGACTAGCGGGGGCCGGGGTGAGACCCAGTACTTC.

The rearrangement joins TRBV10-2 to TRBJ1-3; no definite D call. CDR1 is WSHSY, CDR2 SAAADI, per germline. This CDR3 is built from 12 residues. V was cut by 10 bases and J by 9 bases, with 16 bases left in between. DNA for the CDR3: TGCGCCACCTTGTCTTACGAGGGCACCATATATTTT. It specifies CATLSYEGTIYF.

V is TRBV15 and J is TRBJ1-2, with 7 bases identical to TRBD1. V was clipped by 5 bases and J by 6 bases; unmatched bases: 12. The germline gives CDR1 LNHNV, CDR2 YYDKDF (reference sequence). The CDR3 is 15 residues long. CDR3 protein: CATSQGGPGSNGYTF. The CDR3 DNA sequence: TGTGCCACCAGCCAGGGGGGACCGGGCTCAAATGGCTACACCTTC.

The chain couples TRBV2 to TRBJ1-5; TRBD1 matches 7 bases. The CDR3 totals 14 residues. V lost 3 bases, J lost 6 bases, and 5 bases stayed unmatched. Germline loops: CDR1 SNHLY, CDR2 FYNNEI. The CDR3 loop reads CASSEDRRGQPQHF. The CDR3 nucleotides are TGTGCCAGCAGTGAGGACAGGAGGGGTCAGCCCCAGCATTTT.

The V call is TRBV6-5, the J call TRBJ1-1; D not resolved. V was trimmed by 0 bases and J by 0 bases, leaving 8 bases between them. CDR1 MNHEY and CDR2 SVGAGI come from the germline V gene. The CDR3 spans 15 residues. DNA for the CDR3: TGTGCCAGCAGTTACTCGAGGATCTTGAACACTGAAGCTTTCTTT. Amino acid sequence: CASSYSRILNTEAFF.

The V call is TRBV19, the J call TRBJ2-1, with D perhaps matching TRBD1 (5 bases). Germline CDR1 is LNHDA and CDR2 is SQIVND (reference sequence). Trimming pared 10 bases from V and 6 bases from J, leaving 25 bases between. The CDR3 contains 16 residues. This chain's CDR3 is CATRTRAGSSGNEQFF. The DNA for the CDR3 is TGTGCCACCAGGACCCGAGCAGGGTCATCGGGCAATGAGCAGTTCTTC.

As to this clone: Lacking the conserved final phenylalanine or tryptophan, this CDR3 likely reflects a read error. The CDR3 here is CASSQGDRNYEQYC. Here the CDR3 DNA reads TGCGCCAGCAGCCAAGGGGACAGGAACTACGAGCAGTACTGC. V is TRBV4-1 and J is TRBJ2-7; TRBD1 matches at 8 bases. CDR1 MGHRA and CDR2 YSYEKL come from the germline V gene. V shed 1 base and J 3 bases; nucleotides not matched to a gene: 2. The CDR3 is 14 residues long.

V and J are TRBV18 and TRBJ1-4; the match to TRBD1 covers 9 bases. In germline, CDR1 is KGHSH, CDR2 LQKENI. The length of the CDR3 is 15 residues. With 2 bases clipped from V and 9 bases from J, the junction kept 7 bases outside the gene matches. CDR3 sequence (DNA): TGTGCCAGCTCACCAACTCCGGGACAGGGCCAAAAACTGTTTTTT. Its protein is CASSPTPGQGQKLFF. The full variable domain, with the rest looked up from reference TRBV18 and TRBJ1-4, is NAGVMQNPRHLVRRRGQEARLRCSPMKGHSHVYWYRQLPEEGLKFMVYLQKENIIDESGMPKERFSAEFPKEGPSILRIQQVVRGDSAAYFCASSPTPGQGQKLFFGSGTQLSVL.

V and J are TRBV18 and TRBJ1-1; 8 bases fit TRBD1. Germline CDR1 KGHSH, CDR2 LQKENI. CDR3 length: 14 amino acids. Trimming removed 3 bases from V and 1 base from J; junction bases left unmatched: 1. CDR3 in DNA: TGTGCCAGCTCACCGACAGGGGAGAACACTGAAGCTTTCTTT. Protein sequence: CASSPTGENTEAFF.

This chain links TRBV5-4 with TRBJ1-2; D ambiguous. The germline gives CDR1 SGHNT, CDR2 YYREEE (reference sequence). The CDR3 consists of 13 residues. Trimming took off 7 bases at V and 0 bases at J, with 10 bases between the two ends. CDR3 amino acids: CASARDSNYGYTF. CDR3 nucleotides: TGTGCCAGCGCCCGGGATTCTAACTATGGCTACACCTTC.

This rearrangement joins TRBV7-3 to TRBJ2-3; D is perhaps TRBD2 (5 bases). CDR3 length: 15 residues. CDR1 is SGHTA, CDR2 FQGTGA, per germline. Deletions cut 5 bases from V and 2 bases from J, with 14 bases between. The CDR3 loop is CASSLSGFNTDTQYF. The CDR3 DNA follows: TGTGCCAGCAGCCTCTCGGGATTCAACACAGATACGCAGTATTTT.

The chain couples TRBV7-2 to TRBJ1-1; 9 nucleotides agree with TRBD1. Trimming cost V 4 bases and J 9 bases; bases outside gene matches: 12. The CDR3 is 15 residues long. The germline CDR1 and CDR2 sequences are SGHTA and FQGNSA. The CDR3: CASSSTNPGTGQAFF. The CDR3 nucleotides are TGTGCCAGCAGCTCCACCAATCCCGGGACAGGGCAAGCTTTCTTT.

The J gene is TRBJ1-1, the V gene TRBV7-2, with D unresolved. CDR1 and CDR2 from the germline V gene are SGHTA and FQGNSA. V gave up 0 bases and J gave up 7 bases, with 9 bases separating them. CDR3 size: 13 residues. Written as DNA, the CDR3 is TGTGCCAGCAGCTTAGCAGCGGTCGGTGAAGCTTTCTTT. Its translation: CASSLAAVGEAFF.

This rearrangement joins TRBV9 to TRBJ2-1; D remains unclear. The CDR3 loop spans 15 amino acids. The germline CDR1 and CDR2 sequences are SGDLS and YYNGEE. V was shortened by 4 bases and J by 6 bases, with 17 bases between the two germline ends. The CDR3 sequence: CASSPGQVLPNEQFF. The CDR3 DNA reads TGTGCCAGCAGCCCCGGTCAGGTTCTGCCCAATGAGCAGTTCTTC.

The V and J genes are TRBV10-3 and TRBJ1-1, with TRBD1 matching over 8 bases. Trimming at V came to 6 bases and at J to 2 bases, leaving 5 bases not matched to a gene. Germline CDR1 ENHRY, CDR2 SYGVKD. The CDR3 consists of 14 residues. As DNA, the CDR3 is TGTGCCATCAGGAGGACAGGGTTTAACACTGAAGCTTTCTTT. It is translated as CAIRRTGFNTEAFF.

The rearrangement links TRBV11-3 to TRBJ1-3; possible D gene TRBD1, 6 bases. CDR3 length: 15 amino acids. Germline values: CDR1 SGHNT, CDR2 YENEEA. V lost 4 bases and J 4 bases, leaving 14 bases between the germline ends. As DNA, the CDR3 is TGTGCCAGCAGCTCGGACAGCAGGATCGGAAACACCATATATTTT. This encodes CASSSDSRIGNTIYF.

V is TRBV4-2 and J is TRBJ2-2; the D is unclear. V lost 3 bases and J lost 6, with 14 bases in between. The CDR3 sequence is 15 residues long. Germline V gene sequence: CDR1 LGHNA, CDR2 YNFKEQ. The CDR3 protein is CASSHDEAVAGELFF. The CDR3 DNA reads as TGTGCCAGCAGCCATGACGAGGCTGTGGCCGGGGAGCTGTTTTTT.

The V and J genes are TRBV29-1 and TRBJ1-2, with a tentative D call TRBD1 (6 bases). CDR3 length equals 14 residues. The V gene lost 1 base and the J gene lost 8 bases, with 17 bases spanning the gap. Germline V gene sequence: CDR1 SQVTM, CDR2 ANQGSEA. CDR3 sequence reads: CSVEVLQGSFGYTF. The CDR3 DNA follows: TGCAGCGTTGAAGTGCTACAGGGTTCCTTCGGCTACACCTTC.